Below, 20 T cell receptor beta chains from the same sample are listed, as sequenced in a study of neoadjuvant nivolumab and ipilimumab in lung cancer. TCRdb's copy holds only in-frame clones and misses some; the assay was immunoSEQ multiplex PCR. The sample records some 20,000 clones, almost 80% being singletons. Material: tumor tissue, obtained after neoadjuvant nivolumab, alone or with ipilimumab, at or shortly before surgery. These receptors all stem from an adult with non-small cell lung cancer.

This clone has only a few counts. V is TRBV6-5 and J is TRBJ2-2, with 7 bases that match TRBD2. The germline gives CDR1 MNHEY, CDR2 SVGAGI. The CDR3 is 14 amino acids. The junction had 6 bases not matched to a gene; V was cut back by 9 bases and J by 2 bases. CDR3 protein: CASSTSPNTGELFF. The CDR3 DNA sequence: TGTGCCAGTTCGACTAGCCCCAACACCGGGGAGCTGTTTTTT.

The CDR3 loop reads CASSASPGTVSYEQYF. The CDR3, as DNA: TGTGCCAGCAGCGCGTCTCCCGGGACAGTCTCCTACGAGCAGTACTTC. This chain uses TRBV9 with TRBJ2-7, with 7 bases lining up with TRBD1. Germline values: CDR1 SGDLS, CDR2 YYNGEE. The length of the CDR3 is 16 residues. Germline trimming cut 3 bases from V and 0 bases from J; bases unmatched to any gene: 9.

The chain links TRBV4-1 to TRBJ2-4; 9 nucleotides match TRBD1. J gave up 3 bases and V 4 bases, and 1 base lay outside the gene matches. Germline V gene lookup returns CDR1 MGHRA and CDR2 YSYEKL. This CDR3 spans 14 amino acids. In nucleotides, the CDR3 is TGCGCCAGCAGCCTGACAGGGGGCAAAAACATTCAGTACTTC. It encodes CASSLTGGKNIQYF.

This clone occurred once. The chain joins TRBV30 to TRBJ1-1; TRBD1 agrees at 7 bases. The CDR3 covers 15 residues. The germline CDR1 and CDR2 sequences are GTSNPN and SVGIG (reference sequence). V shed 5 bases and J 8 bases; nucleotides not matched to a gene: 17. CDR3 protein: CAWALISQGPPEAFF. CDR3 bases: TGTGCCTGGGCACTGATCTCACAGGGGCCACCAGAAGCTTTCTTT.

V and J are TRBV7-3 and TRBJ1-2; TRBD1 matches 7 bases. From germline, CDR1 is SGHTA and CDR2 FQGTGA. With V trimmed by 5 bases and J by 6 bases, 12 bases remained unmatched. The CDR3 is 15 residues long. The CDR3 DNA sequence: TGTGCCAGCAGCCTCTCTTCAGGGGGTCTTAATGGCTACACCTTC. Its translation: CASSLSSGGLNGYTF.

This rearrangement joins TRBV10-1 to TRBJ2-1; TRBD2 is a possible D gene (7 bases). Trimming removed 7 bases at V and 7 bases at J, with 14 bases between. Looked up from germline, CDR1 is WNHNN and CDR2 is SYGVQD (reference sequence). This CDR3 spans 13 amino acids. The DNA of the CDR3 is TGCGCCAGCAACAGGGACTACGGGAATGAGCAGTTCTTC. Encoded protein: CASNRDYGNEQFF.

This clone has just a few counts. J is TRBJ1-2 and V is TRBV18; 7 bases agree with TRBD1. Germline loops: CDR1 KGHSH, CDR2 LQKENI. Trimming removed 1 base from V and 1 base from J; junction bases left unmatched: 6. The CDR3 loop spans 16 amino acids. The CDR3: CASSPLRDSLNYGYTF. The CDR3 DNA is TGTGCCAGCTCACCACTTAGGGACAGCCTTAACTATGGCTACACCTTC.

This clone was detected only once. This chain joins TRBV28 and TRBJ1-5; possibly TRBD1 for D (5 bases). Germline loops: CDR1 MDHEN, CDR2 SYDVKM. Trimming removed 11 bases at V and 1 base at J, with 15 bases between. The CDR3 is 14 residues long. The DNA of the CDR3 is TGTGCCGGGGGGGGGACCCAAAGCAATCAGCCCCAGCATTTT. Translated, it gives CAGGGTQSNQPQHF.

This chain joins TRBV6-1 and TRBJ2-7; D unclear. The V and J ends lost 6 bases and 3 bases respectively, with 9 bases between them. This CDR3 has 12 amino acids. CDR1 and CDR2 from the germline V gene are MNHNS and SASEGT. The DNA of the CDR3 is TGTGCCAGCAGCCCCGTATACTACGAGCAGTACTTC. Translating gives CASSPVYYEQYF.

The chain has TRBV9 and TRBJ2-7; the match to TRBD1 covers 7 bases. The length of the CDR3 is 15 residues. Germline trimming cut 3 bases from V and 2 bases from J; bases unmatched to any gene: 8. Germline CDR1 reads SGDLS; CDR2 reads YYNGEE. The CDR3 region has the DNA TGTGCCAGCAGCGCACGGGACAGTTCCGCCTACGAGCAGTACTTC. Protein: CASSARDSSAYEQYF.

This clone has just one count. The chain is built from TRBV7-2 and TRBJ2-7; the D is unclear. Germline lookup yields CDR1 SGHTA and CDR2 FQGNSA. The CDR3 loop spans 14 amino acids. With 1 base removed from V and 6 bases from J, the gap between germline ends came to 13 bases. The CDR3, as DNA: TGTGCCAGCAGCTTAGTTTCGGCAGTAGGCGAGCAGTACTTC. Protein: CASSLVSAVGEQYF. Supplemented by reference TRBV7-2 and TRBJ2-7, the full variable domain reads GAGVSQSPSNKVTEKGKDVELRCDPISGHTALYWYRQSLGQGLEFLIYFQGNSAPDKSGLPSDRFSAERTGGSVSTLTIQRTQQEDSAVYLCASSLVSAVGEQYFGPGTRLTVT.

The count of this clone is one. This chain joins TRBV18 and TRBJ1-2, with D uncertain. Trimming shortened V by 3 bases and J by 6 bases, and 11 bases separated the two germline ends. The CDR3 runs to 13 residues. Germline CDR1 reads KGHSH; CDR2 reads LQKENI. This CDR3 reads CASSPLQDDGYTF. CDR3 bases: TGTGCCAGCTCACCCCTCCAGGACGATGGCTACACCTTC.

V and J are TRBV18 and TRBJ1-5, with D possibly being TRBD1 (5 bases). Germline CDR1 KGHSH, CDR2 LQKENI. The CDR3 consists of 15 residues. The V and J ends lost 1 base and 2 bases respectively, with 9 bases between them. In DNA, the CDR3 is TGTGCCAGCTCACCACGAGGGGACGGCAATCAGCCCCAGCATTTT. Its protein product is CASSPRGDGNQPQHF.

The CDR3 DNA reads as TGTGCCAGCAGCCCACGATGGACAGCTGGAAACACCATATATTTT. It yields the protein CASSPRWTAGNTIYF. The rearrangement links TRBV7-2 to TRBJ1-3; a possible D gene is TRBD1 (6 bases). CDR1 and CDR2 from the germline V gene are SGHTA and FQGNSA. CDR3 length: 15 residues. V was cut by 5 bases and J by 2 bases, with 13 bases left in between.

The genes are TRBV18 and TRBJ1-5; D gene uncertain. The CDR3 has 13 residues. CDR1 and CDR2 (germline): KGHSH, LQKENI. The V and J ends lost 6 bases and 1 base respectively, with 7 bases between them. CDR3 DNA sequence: TGTGCCAGCTCCTCCGGGAGCAATCAGCCCCAGCATTTT. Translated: CASSSGSNQPQHF.

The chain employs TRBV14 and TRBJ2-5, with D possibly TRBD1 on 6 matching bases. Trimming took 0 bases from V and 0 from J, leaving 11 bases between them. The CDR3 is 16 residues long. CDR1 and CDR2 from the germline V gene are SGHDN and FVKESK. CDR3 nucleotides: TGTGCCAGCAGCCAAGACCCCCAGGGGTACCAAGAGACCCAGTACTTC. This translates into CASSQDPQGYQETQYF.

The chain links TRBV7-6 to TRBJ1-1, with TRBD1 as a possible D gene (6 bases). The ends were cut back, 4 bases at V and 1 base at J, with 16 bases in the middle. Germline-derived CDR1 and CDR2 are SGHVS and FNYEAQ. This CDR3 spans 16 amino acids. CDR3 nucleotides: TGTGCCAGCAGCTCCTTCGACAGGCCCGAGAACACTGAAGCTTTCTTT. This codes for CASSSFDRPENTEAFF.

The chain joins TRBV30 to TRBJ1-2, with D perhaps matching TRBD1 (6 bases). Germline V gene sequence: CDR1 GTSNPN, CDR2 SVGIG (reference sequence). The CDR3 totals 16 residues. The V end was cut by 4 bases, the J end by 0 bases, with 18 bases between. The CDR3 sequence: CAWKLRGGLPNYGYTF. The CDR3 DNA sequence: TGTGCCTGGAAACTGAGGGGGGGGTTGCCTAACTATGGCTACACCTTC.

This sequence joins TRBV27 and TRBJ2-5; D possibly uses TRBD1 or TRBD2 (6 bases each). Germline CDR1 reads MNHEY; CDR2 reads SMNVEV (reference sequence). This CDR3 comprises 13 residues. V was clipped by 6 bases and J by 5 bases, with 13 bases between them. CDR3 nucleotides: TGTGCCAGCAGCCCTACAGGGAGGGAGACCCAGTACTTC. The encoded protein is CASSPTGRETQYF.

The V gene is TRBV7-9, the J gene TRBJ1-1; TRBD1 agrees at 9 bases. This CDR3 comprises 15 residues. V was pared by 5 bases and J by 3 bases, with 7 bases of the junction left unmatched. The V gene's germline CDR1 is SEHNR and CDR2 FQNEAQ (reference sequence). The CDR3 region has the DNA TGTGCCAGCAGCGTGGACAGGGGTGGGGACACTGAAGCTTTCTTT. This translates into CASSVDRGGDTEAFF.